The rows below give T cell receptor beta chains drawn from one sample of a study of cytomegalovirus exposure and HLA in healthy donors. TCRdb's table, derived via immunoSEQ multiplex PCR, lists solely in-frame clones and lacks some. The repertoire holds 80,000 to 95,000 clones, with 96% as singletons. Sequencing was performed on PBMCs. These receptors originate from a young woman in good health and CMV-seronegative. Both conserved end residues are part of each CDR3. The order of the fields is J gene, clone size, D gene, V gene, CDR3 protein, CDR3 DNA. A D gene is named only where the DNA matches it firmly. Clone size is stated in some rows and not others, as once, few, many or a class when expanded.

J gene: TRBJ1-5
clone size: -
D gene: -
V gene: TRBV6-1
CDR3 protein: CASSEVGRASQPQHF
CDR3 DNA: TGTGCCAGCAGTGAAGTAGGCAGGGCGTCTCAGCCCCAGCATTTT

J gene: TRBJ1-1
clone size: -
D gene: TRBD1
V gene: TRBV28
CDR3 protein: CASTSIGDRGNTEAFF
CDR3 DNA: TGTGCCAGCACCTCGATAGGAGACAGGGGAAACACTGAAGCTTTCTTT

J gene: TRBJ2-1
clone size: -
D gene: TRBD1
V gene: TRBV6-5
CDR3 protein: CASSRDRDYNEQFF
CDR3 DNA: TGTGCCAGCAGTCGGGACAGGGACTACAATGAGCAGTTCTTC

J gene: TRBJ2-2
clone size: -
D gene: TRBD1
V gene: TRBV7-7
CDR3 protein: CASSRGQGNTGELFF
CDR3 DNA: TGTGCCAGCAGCCGTGGACAGGGGAACACCGGGGAGCTGTTTTTT

J gene: TRBJ2-5
clone size: once
D gene: -
V gene: TRBV5-4
CDR3 protein: CASSEYVQETQYF
CDR3 DNA: TGTGCCAGCAGCGAGTACGTACAAGAGACCCAGTACTTC

J gene: TRBJ2-6
clone size: -
D gene: -
V gene: TRBV11-3
CDR3 protein: CASSFGWFADISGANVLTF
CDR3 DNA: TGTGCCAGCAGCTTTGGGTGGTTTGCAGACATCTCTGGGGCCAACGTCCTGACTTTC

J gene: TRBJ2-5
clone size: -
D gene: TRBD1
V gene: TRBV18
CDR3 protein: CASSPIGQGMYQETQYF
CDR3 DNA: TGTGCCAGCTCACCAATCGGACAGGGGATGTACCAAGAGACCCAGTACTTC

J gene: TRBJ2-7
clone size: -
D gene: -
V gene: TRBV9
CDR3 protein: CASSVVGSSYEQYF
CDR3 DNA: TGTGCCAGCAGCGTAGTAGGGAGCTCCTACGAGCAGTACTTC

J gene: TRBJ1-2
clone size: -
D gene: -
V gene: TRBV7-2
CDR3 protein: CASSNNYGYTF
CDR3 DNA: TGTGCCAGCTCCAATAACTATGGCTACACCTTC

J gene: TRBJ2-1
clone size: -
D gene: TRBD2
V gene: TRBV7-6
CDR3 protein: CASSSGALAGVGNEQFF
CDR3 DNA: TGTGCCAGCAGCTCCGGAGCACTAGCGGGAGTCGGGAATGAGCAGTTCTTC

J gene: TRBJ2-3
clone size: -
D gene: -
V gene: TRBV14
CDR3 protein: CASSQEVVASRDTDTQYF
CDR3 DNA: TGTGCCAGCAGCCAAGAGGTGGTAGCCAGCCGGGACACAGATACGCAGTATTTT

J gene: TRBJ1-3
clone size: -
D gene: -
V gene: TRBV6-6
CDR3 protein: CASSSPTGSGNTIYF
CDR3 DNA: TGTGCCAGCAGTTCCCCGACAGGCTCTGGAAACACCATATATTTT

J gene: TRBJ2-1
clone size: -
D gene: TRBD2
V gene: TRBV5-1
CDR3 protein: CASTPPAGGNEQFF
CDR3 DNA: TGCGCCAGCACCCCGCCCGCGGGGGGTAATGAGCAGTTCTTC

J gene: TRBJ2-5
clone size: -
D gene: -
V gene: TRBV11-3
CDR3 protein: CASSFFPAGAQYF
CDR3 DNA: TGTGCCAGCAGCTTCTTTCCGGCAGGGGCCCAGTACTTC

J gene: TRBJ2-1
clone size: -
D gene: TRBD2
V gene: TRBV27
CDR3 protein: CASSLSFSEAGGKHDEQFF
CDR3 DNA: TGTGCCAGCAGTTTATCGTTCTCCGAAGCGGGAGGTAAACACGATGAGCAGTTCTTC

J gene: TRBJ2-1
clone size: -
D gene: -
V gene: TRBV11-1
CDR3 protein: CASSWARATYNEQFF
CDR3 DNA: TGTGCCAGCAGCTGGGCCAGGGCCACCTACAATGAGCAGTTCTTC

J gene: TRBJ2-7
clone size: -
D gene: TRBD2
V gene: TRBV18
CDR3 protein: CASSPSEGTSGEGEQYF
CDR3 DNA: TGTGCCAGCTCACCTTCTGAGGGGACTAGCGGGGAGGGCGAGCAGTACTTC

J gene: TRBJ2-5
clone size: -
D gene: -
V gene: TRBV5-1
CDR3 protein: CASSLAGGEETQYF
CDR3 DNA: TGCGCCAGCAGCTTGGCCGGGGGAGAAGAGACCCAGTACTTC

J gene: TRBJ2-7
clone size: -
D gene: -
V gene: TRBV15
CDR3 protein: CATSRDRQPREQYF
CDR3 DNA: TGTGCCACCAGCAGAGATCGACAGCCTAGGGAGCAGTACTTC

J gene: TRBJ2-3
clone size: -
D gene: -
V gene: TRBV4-1
CDR3 protein: CASSQDVMYGGTASSTDTQYF
CDR3 DNA: TGCGCCAGCAGCCAAGATGTAATGTACGGCGGGACGGCCTCTAGCACAGATACGCAGTATTTT

J gene: TRBJ2-5
clone size: -
D gene: -
V gene: TRBV5-1
CDR3 protein: CASSSPGAETQYF
CDR3 DNA: TGCGCCAGCAGCAGCCCAGGTGCAGAGACCCAGTACTTC

J gene: TRBJ2-5
clone size: once
D gene: TRBD2
V gene: TRBV11-2
CDR3 protein: CASSLAPGLAARETQYF
CDR3 DNA: TGTGCCAGCAGCTTAGCTCCGGGACTAGCGGCTCGGGAGACCCAGTACTTC

J gene: TRBJ2-1
clone size: -
D gene: TRBD1
V gene: TRBV10-1
CDR3 protein: CASSAPDRGLNEQFF
CDR3 DNA: TGCGCCAGCAGTGCTCCAGACAGGGGGCTAAATGAGCAGTTCTTC

J gene: TRBJ1-5
clone size: -
D gene: -
V gene: TRBV27
CDR3 protein: CASSSTGNQPQHF
CDR3 DNA: TGTGCCAGCAGTTCGACAGGTAATCAGCCCCAGCATTTT

J gene: TRBJ2-7
clone size: once
D gene: -
V gene: TRBV6-4
CDR3 protein: CASRRVGQRPYYEQYF
CDR3 DNA: TGTGCCAGCAGGAGGGTAGGTCAGCGGCCTTACTACGAGCAGTACTTC

J gene: TRBJ2-7
clone size: -
D gene: TRBD1
V gene: TRBV4-1
CDR3 protein: CASSWGTGGSYEQYF
CDR3 DNA: TGCGCCAGCAGCTGGGGGACAGGGGGATCCTACGAGCAGTACTTC

J gene: TRBJ1-5
clone size: -
D gene: TRBD1
V gene: TRBV28
CDR3 protein: CASSCPLRTGLPFNQPQHF
CDR3 DNA: TGTGCCAGCAGTTGTCCCCTCCGGACAGGGCTACCTTTTAATCAGCCCCAGCATTTT